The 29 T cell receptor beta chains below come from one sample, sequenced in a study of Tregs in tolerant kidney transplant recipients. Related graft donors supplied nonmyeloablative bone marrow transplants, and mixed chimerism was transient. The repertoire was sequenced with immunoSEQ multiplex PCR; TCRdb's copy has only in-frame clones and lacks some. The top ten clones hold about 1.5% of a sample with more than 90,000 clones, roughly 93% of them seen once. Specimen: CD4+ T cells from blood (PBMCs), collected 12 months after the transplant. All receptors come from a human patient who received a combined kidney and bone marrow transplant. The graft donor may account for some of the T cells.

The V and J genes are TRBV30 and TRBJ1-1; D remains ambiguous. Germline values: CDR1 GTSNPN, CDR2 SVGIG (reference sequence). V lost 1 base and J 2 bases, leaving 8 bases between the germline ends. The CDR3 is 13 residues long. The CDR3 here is CAWSGGFNTEAFF. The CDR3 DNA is TGTGCCTGGAGTGGAGGGTTCAACACTGAAGCTTTCTTT.

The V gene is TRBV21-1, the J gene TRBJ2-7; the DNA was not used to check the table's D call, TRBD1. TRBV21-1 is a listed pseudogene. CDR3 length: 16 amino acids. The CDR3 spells CASSRKGQLSSYEQYF. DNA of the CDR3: TGTGCCAGCAGCCGTAAGGGACAGCTAAGCTCCTACGAGCAGTACTTC.

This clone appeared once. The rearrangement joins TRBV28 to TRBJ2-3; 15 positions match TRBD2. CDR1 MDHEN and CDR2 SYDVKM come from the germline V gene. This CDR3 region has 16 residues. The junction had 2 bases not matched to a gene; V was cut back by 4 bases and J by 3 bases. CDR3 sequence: CASSWGLAGGTDTQYF. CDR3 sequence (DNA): TGTGCCAGCAGTTGGGGACTAGCGGGAGGAACAGATACGCAGTATTTT.

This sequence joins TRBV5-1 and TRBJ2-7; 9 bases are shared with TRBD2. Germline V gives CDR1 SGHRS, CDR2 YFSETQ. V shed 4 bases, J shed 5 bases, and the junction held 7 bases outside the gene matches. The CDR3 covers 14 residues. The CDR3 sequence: CASSTTGTSNEQYF. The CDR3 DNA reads TGCGCCAGCAGCACGACCGGGACTAGCAACGAGCAGTACTTC.

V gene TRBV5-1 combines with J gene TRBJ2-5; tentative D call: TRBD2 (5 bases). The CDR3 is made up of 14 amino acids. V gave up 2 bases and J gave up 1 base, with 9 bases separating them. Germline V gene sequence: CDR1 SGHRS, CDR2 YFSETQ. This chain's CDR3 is CASSFVGSQETQYF. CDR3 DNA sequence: TGCGCCAGCAGCTTCGTAGGGAGCCAAGAGACCCAGTACTTC.

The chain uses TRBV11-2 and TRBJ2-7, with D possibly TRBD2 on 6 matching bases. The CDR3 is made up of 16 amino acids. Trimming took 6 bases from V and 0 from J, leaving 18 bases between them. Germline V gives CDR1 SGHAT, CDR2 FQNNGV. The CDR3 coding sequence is TGTGCCAGCAGTTTCCCGGGACTCAAAATCTCCTACGAGCAGTACTTC. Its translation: CASSFPGLKISYEQYF.

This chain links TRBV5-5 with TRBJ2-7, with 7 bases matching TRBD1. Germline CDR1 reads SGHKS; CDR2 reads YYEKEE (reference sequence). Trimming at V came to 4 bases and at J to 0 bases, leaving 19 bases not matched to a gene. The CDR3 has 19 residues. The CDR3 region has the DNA TGTGCCAGCAGCCCACGTAAAGCCCAGGACAGGATCCTCTCCTACGAGCAGTACTTC. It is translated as CASSPRKAQDRILSYEQYF.

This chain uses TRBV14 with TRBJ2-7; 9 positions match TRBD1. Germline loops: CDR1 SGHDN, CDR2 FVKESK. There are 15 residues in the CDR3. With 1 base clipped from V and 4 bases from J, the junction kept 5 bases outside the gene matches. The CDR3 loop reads CASSQVHRGLYEQYF. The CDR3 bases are TGTGCCAGCAGCCAAGTACACAGGGGGCTATACGAGCAGTACTTC.

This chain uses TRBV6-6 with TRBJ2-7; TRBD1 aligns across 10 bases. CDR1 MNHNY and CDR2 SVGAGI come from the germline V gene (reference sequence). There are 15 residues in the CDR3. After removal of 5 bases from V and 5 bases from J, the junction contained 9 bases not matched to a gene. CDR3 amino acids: CASSDPGQGTDEQYF. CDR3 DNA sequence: TGTGCCAGCAGTGATCCGGGACAGGGGACCGACGAGCAGTACTTC.

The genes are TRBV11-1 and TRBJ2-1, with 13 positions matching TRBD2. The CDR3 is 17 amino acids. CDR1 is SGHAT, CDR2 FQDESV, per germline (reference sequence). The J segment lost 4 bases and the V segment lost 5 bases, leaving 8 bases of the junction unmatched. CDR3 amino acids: CASSQGLAGVSYNEQFF. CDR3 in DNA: TGTGCCAGCAGCCAAGGACTAGCGGGGGTGTCTTACAATGAGCAGTTCTTC.

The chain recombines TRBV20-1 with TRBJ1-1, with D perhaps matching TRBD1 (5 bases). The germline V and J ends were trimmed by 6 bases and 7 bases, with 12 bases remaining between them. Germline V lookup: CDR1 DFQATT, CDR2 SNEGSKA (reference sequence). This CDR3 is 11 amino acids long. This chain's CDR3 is CSAKTVYEAFF. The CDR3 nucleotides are TGCAGTGCCAAGACAGTCTATGAAGCTTTCTTT.

This CDR3 is CASSPGLATETQYF. CDR3 coding DNA: TGTGCCAGCAGCCCGGGACTAGCCACGGAGACCCAGTACTTC. J is TRBJ2-5 and V is TRBV7-2; TRBD2 matches at 9 bases. This CDR3 is built from 14 residues. Trimming cost V 5 bases and J 5 bases; bases outside gene matches: 6. Per germline, CDR1 SGHTA and CDR2 FQGNSA. Using reference TRBV7-2 and TRBJ2-5 for the parts outside the CDR3, the full variable domain is GAGVSQSPSNKVTEKGKDVELRCDPISGHTALYWYRQSLGQGLEFLIYFQGNSAPDKSGLPSDRFSAERTGGSVSTLTIQRTQQEDSAVYLCASSPGLATETQYFGPGTRLLVL.

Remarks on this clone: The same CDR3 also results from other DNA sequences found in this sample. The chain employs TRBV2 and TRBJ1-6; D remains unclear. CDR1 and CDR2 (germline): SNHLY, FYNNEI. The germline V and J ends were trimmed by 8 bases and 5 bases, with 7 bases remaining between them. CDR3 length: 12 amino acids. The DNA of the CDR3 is TGTGCCAGCCTGCGCCATAATTCACCCCTCCACTTT. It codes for CASLRHNSPLHF.

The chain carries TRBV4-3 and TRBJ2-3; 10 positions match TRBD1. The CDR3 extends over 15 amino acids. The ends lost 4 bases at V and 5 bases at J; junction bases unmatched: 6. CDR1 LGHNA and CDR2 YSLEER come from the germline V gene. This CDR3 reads CASSLRQGAGDTQYF. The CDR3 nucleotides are TGCGCCAGCAGCCTCCGACAGGGGGCTGGAGATACGCAGTATTTT.

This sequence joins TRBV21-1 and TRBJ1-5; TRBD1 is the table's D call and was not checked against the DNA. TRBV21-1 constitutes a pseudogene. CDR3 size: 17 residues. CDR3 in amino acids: CASSKEGTGGGNQPQHF. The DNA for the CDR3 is TGTGCCAGCAGCAAAGAAGGAACAGGGGGAGGCAATCAGCCCCAGCATTTT.

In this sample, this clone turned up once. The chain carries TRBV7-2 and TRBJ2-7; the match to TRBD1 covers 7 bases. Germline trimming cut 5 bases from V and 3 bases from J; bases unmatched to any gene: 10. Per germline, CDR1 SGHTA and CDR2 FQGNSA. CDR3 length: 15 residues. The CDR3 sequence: CASSTDRVFIYEQYF. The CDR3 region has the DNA TGTGCCAGCAGCACCGACAGGGTCTTTATCTACGAGCAGTACTTC.

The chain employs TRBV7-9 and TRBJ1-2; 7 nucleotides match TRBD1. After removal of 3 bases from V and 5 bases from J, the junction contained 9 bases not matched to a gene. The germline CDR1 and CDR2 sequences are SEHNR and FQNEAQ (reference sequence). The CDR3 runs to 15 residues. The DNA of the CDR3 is TGTGCCAGCAGCTTCTCCGGGACAGTCCCATATGGCTACACCTTC. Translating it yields CASSFSGTVPYGYTF.

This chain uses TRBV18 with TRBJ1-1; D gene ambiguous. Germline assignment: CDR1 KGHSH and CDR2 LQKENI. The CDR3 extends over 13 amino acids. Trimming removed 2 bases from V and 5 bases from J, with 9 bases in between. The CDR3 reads CASSPAVGTEAFF. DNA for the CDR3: TGTGCCAGCTCACCAGCGGTTGGGACTGAAGCTTTCTTT. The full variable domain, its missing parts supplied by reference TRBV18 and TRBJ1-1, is NAGVMQNPRHLVRRRGQEARLRCSPMKGHSHVYWYRQLPEEGLKFMVYLQKENIIDESGMPKERFSAEFPKEGPSILRIQQVVRGDSAAYFCASSPAVGTEAFFGQGTRLTVV.

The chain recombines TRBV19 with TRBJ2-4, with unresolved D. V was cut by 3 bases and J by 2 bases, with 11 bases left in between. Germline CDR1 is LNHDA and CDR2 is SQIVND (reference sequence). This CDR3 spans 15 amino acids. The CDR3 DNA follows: TGTGCCAGTAGTATCCAGGAAAAAACCAAAAACATTCAGTACTTC. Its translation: CASSIQEKTKNIQYF.

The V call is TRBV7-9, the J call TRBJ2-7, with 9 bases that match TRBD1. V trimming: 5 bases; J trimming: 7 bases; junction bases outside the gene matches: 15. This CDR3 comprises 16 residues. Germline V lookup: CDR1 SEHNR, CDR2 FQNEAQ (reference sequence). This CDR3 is CASSVPSGTGRWEQYF. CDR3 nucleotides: TGTGCCAGCAGCGTTCCCTCCGGGACAGGGCGATGGGAGCAGTACTTC.

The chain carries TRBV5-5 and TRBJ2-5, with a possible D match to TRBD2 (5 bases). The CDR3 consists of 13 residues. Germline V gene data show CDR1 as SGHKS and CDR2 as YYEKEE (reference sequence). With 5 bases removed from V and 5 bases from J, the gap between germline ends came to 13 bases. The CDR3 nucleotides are TGTGCCAGCAGGTCCCCTCCGGGGGAGACCCAGTACTTC. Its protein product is CASRSPPGETQYF.

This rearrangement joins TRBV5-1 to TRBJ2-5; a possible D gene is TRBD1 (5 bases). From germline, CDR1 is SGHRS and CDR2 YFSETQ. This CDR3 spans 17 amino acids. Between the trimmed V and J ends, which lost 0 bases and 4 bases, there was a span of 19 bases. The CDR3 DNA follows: TGCGCCAGCAGCTTGGCCGGCAGCAATAATGGGGCAGAGACCCAGTACTTC. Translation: CASSLAGSNNGAETQYF.

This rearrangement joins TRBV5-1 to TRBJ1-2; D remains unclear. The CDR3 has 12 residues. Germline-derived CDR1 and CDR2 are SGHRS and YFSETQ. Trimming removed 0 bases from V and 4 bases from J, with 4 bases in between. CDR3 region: CASSLDIYGYTF. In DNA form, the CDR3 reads TGCGCCAGCAGCTTGGATATCTATGGCTACACCTTC.

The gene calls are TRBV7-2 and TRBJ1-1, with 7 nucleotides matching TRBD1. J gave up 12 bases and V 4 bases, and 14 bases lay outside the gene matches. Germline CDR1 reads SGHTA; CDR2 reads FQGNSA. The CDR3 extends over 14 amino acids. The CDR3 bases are TGTGCCAGCAGCTCCCGACAGGGAAGTGTCGGAACTTTCTTT. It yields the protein CASSSRQGSVGTFF.

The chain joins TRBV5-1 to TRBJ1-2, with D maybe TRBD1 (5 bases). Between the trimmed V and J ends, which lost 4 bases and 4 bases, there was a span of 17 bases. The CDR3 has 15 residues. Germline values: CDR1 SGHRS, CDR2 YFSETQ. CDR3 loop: CASSQAATQGYGYTF. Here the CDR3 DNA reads TGCGCCAGCAGCCAAGCCGCGACCCAGGGCTATGGCTACACCTTC.

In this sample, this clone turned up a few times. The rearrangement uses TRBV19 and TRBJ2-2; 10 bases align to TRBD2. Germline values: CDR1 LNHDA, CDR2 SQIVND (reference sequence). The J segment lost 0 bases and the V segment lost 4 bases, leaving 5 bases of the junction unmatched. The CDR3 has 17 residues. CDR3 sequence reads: CASSSLAGVPNTGELFF. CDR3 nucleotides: TGTGCCAGTAGTAGTCTAGCGGGAGTCCCGAACACCGGGGAGCTGTTTTTT.

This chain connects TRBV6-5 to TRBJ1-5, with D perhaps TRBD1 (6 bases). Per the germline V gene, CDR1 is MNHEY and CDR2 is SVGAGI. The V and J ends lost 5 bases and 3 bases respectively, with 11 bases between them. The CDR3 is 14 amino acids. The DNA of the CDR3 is TGTGCCAGCAGTCGGGGGGGGCCCAATCAGCCCCAGCATTTT. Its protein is CASSRGGPNQPQHF.

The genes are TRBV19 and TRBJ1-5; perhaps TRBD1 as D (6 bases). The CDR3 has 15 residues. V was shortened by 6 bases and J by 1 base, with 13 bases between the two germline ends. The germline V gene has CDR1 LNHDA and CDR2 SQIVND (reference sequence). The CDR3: CASRTQGTSNQPQHF. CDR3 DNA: TGTGCCAGTAGAACACAGGGTACCAGCAATCAGCCCCAGCATTTT.

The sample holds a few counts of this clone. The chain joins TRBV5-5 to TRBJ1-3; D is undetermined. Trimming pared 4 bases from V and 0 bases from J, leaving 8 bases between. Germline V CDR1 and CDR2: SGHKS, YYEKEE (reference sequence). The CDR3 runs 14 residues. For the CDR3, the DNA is TGTGCCAGCAGCCTATTTAGCTCTGGAAACACCATATATTTT. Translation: CASSLFSSGNTIYF.